The source of this T cell receptor beta chain is a study of identical twins. TCRdb itself ran the 5' RACE reads through MiXCR, one entry per CDR3 protein. The profile shows around 690,000 distinct CDR3 sequences, 21% of them singletons. These data were also reused for a study on T cells expressing NK-cell markers. Per that paper: These clonotypes also led the CD3+CD56-NKG2C+ fraction in a handful of donors.

The sequenced material came from PBMCs. The sequence came from a young woman in good health.

Written as DNA, the CDR3 is TGCAGTGCTTCCCGAGGGGCCGTGTGGATAGATACGCAGTATTTT. Protein sequence: CSASRGAVWIDTQYF. This chain joins TRBV20-1 and TRBJ2-3, with D perhaps matching TRBD1 or TRBD2 (5 bases each). V lost 5 bases to trimming and J lost 5 bases, with 20 bases between them. Germline CDR1 and CDR2: DFQATT and SNEGSKA (reference sequence). The CDR3 totals 15 residues.